The next 22 T cell receptor beta chains were all read from a single sample in a study of human T cells and chemical hapten exposure. The sample's time point: patch test 2, 6 weeks after DPC sensitization. Treatment in this sample: therapeutic diphenylcyclopropenone sensitization with weekly scalp DPC. TCRdb reprocessed the RACE reads with MiXCR, giving one entry per CDR3 protein. The table records about 140,000 distinct CDR3 sequences, 10% to 15% of them present only once. The input for sequencing was whole blood, taken in connection with sensitization to the hapten diphenylcyclopropenone (DPC). Source of these receptors: a woman aged 50 to 60 with alopecia areata. Some clones in this sample may be carry-over from other donors' samples.

This clonotype was seen ten or more times. The chain carries TRBV30 and TRBJ2-3; D not resolved. This CDR3 contains 13 residues. The germline V gene encodes CDR1 GTSNPN and CDR2 SVGIG (reference sequence). Trimming removed 1 base from V and 3 bases from J, with 8 bases in between. CDR3 nucleotides: TGTGCCTGGAGTGGTAAAGGGACAGATACGCAGTATTTT. It translates to CAWSGKGTDTQYF.

A few counts support this clonotype. The rearrangement joins TRBV6-2 or TRBV6-3 to TRBJ1-6; the D gene is possibly TRBD1 (5 bases). There are 17 residues in the CDR3. Germline V lookup: CDR1 MNHEY, CDR2 SVGEGT. V gave up 2 bases and J gave up 7 bases, with 18 bases separating them. The CDR3 DNA follows: TGTGCCAGCAGTTACGCACCCCGCGCGACAGAGAATTCACCCCTCCACTTT. The encoded protein is CASSYAPRATENSPLHF.

This clonotype turned up a few times. This chain uses TRBV10-1 with TRBJ2-7; 8 bases line up with TRBD2. V was pared by 11 bases and J by 3 bases, with 3 bases of the junction left unmatched. Germline V gene sequence: CDR1 WNHNN, CDR2 SYGVQD (reference sequence). The CDR3 contains 11 residues. CDR3 protein: CAGTRHYEQYF. For the CDR3, the DNA is TGCGCCGGGACTAGACACTACGAGCAGTACTTC.

J is TRBJ2-7 and V is TRBV7-3, with TRBD2 matching over 7 bases. V lost 5 bases and J lost 5; bases outside the gene matches: 15. Germline V gives CDR1 SGHTA, CDR2 FQGTGA. The CDR3 is 16 residues long. The CDR3 coding sequence is TGTGCCAGCAGCCCCGAAGGAGGCGGGAGTTTGCACGAGCAGTACTTC. Translating it yields CASSPEGGGSLHEQYF.

This chain connects TRBV28 to TRBJ2-7; 7 bases match TRBD2. Germline CDR1 MDHEN, CDR2 SYDVKM. This CDR3 is built from 12 residues. V lost 9 bases, J lost 5 bases, and 7 bases stayed unmatched. CDR3 coding DNA: TGTGCCAGTAACCGTGCGGGGGACGAGCAGTACTTC. Residues: CASNRAGDEQYF.

This clonotype was counted between two and nine times. The chain is built from TRBV7-2 and TRBJ2-3, with unresolved D. Deletions cut 5 bases from V and 2 bases from J, with 20 bases between. Looked up from germline, CDR1 is SGHTA and CDR2 is FQGNSA. The CDR3 covers 17 residues. The CDR3 is CASSASRVSPVTDTQYF. The CDR3 coding sequence is TGTGCCAGCAGCGCCAGTAGGGTCTCACCGGTCACAGATACGCAGTATTTT.

This clonotype was recorded many times. The chain combines TRBV20-1 with TRBJ2-1; perhaps TRBD1 as D (5 bases). Per the germline V gene, CDR1 is DFQATT and CDR2 is SNEGSKA (reference sequence). Trimming removed 5 bases from V and 6 bases from J, with 23 bases in between. The CDR3 runs to 16 residues. Written as DNA, the CDR3 is TGCAGTGCTCCCCACCGTGGGGCGTCCAATCCCAATGAGCAGTTCTTC. As protein: CSAPHRGASNPNEQFF.

This clonotype showed up just a few times. The rearrangement links TRBV11-2 to TRBJ2-4; unclear D gene. Germline loops: CDR1 SGHAT, CDR2 FQNNGV. The CDR3 loop spans 11 amino acids. V lost 1 base, J lost 9 bases, and 4 bases lay in between. CDR3 sequence reads: CASSLGFIQYF. CDR3 nucleotides: TGTGCCAGCAGCTTAGGCTTCATTCAGTACTTC.

This clonotype appeared many times. The V and J genes are TRBV4-1 and TRBJ1-1; perhaps TRBD1 as D (5 bases). CDR1 and CDR2 from the germline V gene are MGHRA and YSYEKL. The CDR3 runs to 15 residues. V was trimmed by 0 bases and J by 6 bases, leaving 14 bases between them. The chain's CDR3 is CASSQDNPGSPEAFF. CDR3 in DNA: TGCGCCAGCAGCCAAGATAACCCAGGGTCACCTGAAGCTTTCTTT.

This clonotype came up a few times. The rearrangement links TRBV18 to TRBJ2-2; a possible D gene is TRBD2 (6 bases). The CDR3 totals 15 residues. V gave up 1 base and J gave up 4 bases, with 10 bases separating them. Germline V lookup: CDR1 KGHSH, CDR2 LQKENI. CDR3 loop: CASSPLLTSTGELFF. The CDR3 region has the DNA TGTGCCAGCTCACCACTGCTGACTAGCACCGGGGAGCTGTTTTTT.

The sample holds many counts of this clonotype. The V and J genes are TRBV7-3 and TRBJ2-7; 9 bases align to TRBD1. Unmatched junction bases numbered 3, after V lost 0 bases and J lost 3 bases. This CDR3 contains 15 residues. Per the germline V gene, CDR1 is SGHTA and CDR2 is FQGTGA. The CDR3 DNA reads TGTGCCAGCAGCTTAACCGGGACAGGGATCTACGAGCAGTACTTC. Translated: CASSLTGTGIYEQYF. The full variable domain, completed using reference TRBV7-3 and TRBJ2-7, is GAGVSQTPSNKVTEKGKYVELRCDPISGHTALYWYRQSLGQGPEFLIYFQGTGAADDSGLPNDRFFAVRPEGSVSTLKIQRTERGDSAVYLCASSLTGTGIYEQYFGPGTRLTVT.

This chain uses TRBV6-2 or TRBV6-3 with TRBJ1-6; 7 positions agree with TRBD1. Germline trimming cut 5 bases from V and 7 bases from J; bases unmatched to any gene: 8. Germline-derived CDR1 and CDR2 are MNHEY and SVGEGT. The CDR3 contains 15 residues. The CDR3 nucleotides read TGTGCCAGCAGTACACCGGGACAGAACAATTCACCCCTCCACTTT. Its protein is CASSTPGQNNSPLHF.

This clonotype was detected ten times or more. V is TRBV7-6 and J is TRBJ1-4; weak D call: TRBD1 (5 bases). The V end lost 5 bases, the J end lost 4 bases, and 20 bases lay between the germline ends. From germline, CDR1 is SGHVS and CDR2 FNYEAQ. The CDR3 has 17 amino acids. This chain's CDR3 is CASSKGRVGADNEKLFF. The CDR3 region has the DNA TGTGCCAGCAGCAAAGGGAGAGTCGGGGCAGATAATGAAAAACTGTTTTTT.

This clonotype was counted only a few times. This chain joins TRBV27 and TRBJ2-7; no definite D call. V lost 5 bases to trimming and J lost 3 bases, with 23 bases between them. This CDR3 is built from 17 residues. Germline V gene sequence: CDR1 MNHEY, CDR2 SMNVEV (reference sequence). The CDR3 DNA follows: TGTGCCAGCAGTCGAGGTGTTTCGGCAGCCCTTGGCTACGAGCAGTACTTC. This gives the protein CASSRGVSAALGYEQYF.

This clonotype was counted only a few times. The gene calls are TRBV12-3 or TRBV12-4 and TRBJ2-6; 9 bases align to TRBD1. The J segment lost 5 bases and the V segment lost 3 bases, leaving 2 bases of the junction unmatched. CDR3 length equals 15 residues. The CDR3, as DNA: TGTGCCAGCAGTTTTACAGGGGGCTGGGCCAACGTCCTGACTTTC. This sequence encodes CASSFTGGWANVLTF.

This clonotype turned up a few times. The rearrangement uses TRBV13 and TRBJ2-7; TRBD2 agrees at 8 bases. Trimming at V came to 4 bases and at J to 6 bases, leaving 8 bases not matched to a gene. CDR3 length equals 14 residues. Per germline, CDR1 PRHDT and CDR2 FYEKMQ (reference sequence). The chain's CDR3 is CASSSLADQSEQYF. DNA for the CDR3: TGTGCCAGCAGCTCACTAGCGGATCAGAGCGAGCAGTACTTC.

This chain uses TRBV29-1 with TRBJ2-3, with 8 positions matching TRBD2. J gave up 6 bases and V 7 bases, and 9 bases lay outside the gene matches. The germline V gene encodes CDR1 SQVTM and CDR2 ANQGSEA. The CDR3 extends over 13 amino acids. The chain's CDR3 is CSGCGRPVDTQYF. CDR3 DNA sequence: TGCAGCGGCTGCGGGAGGCCGGTTGATACGCAGTATTTT.

The chain has TRBV20-1 and TRBJ1-6; D is unresolved. Deletions cut 6 bases from V and 0 bases from J, with 15 bases between. CDR1 DFQATT and CDR2 SNEGSKA come from the germline V gene (reference sequence). The CDR3 is 16 residues long. The CDR3 spells CSARFPGVSYNSPLHF. CDR3 in DNA: TGCAGTGCCCGATTTCCTGGGGTCTCCTATAATTCACCCCTCCACTTT.

Ten or more counts support this clonotype. The genes are TRBV3-1 and TRBJ2-5; D is perhaps TRBD2 (6 bases). The CDR3 has 16 residues. CDR1 and CDR2 from the germline V gene are LGHDT and YNNKEL (reference sequence). V dropped 3 bases and J dropped 2 bases, with 16 bases sitting between them. The CDR3 nucleotides read TGTGCCAGCAGCCAGAGCCGGGACGGACTACAAGAGACCCAGTACTTC. Encoded protein: CASSQSRDGLQETQYF.

This clonotype has more than one count but fewer than ten. This rearrangement joins TRBV7-8 to TRBJ2-1, with D unclear. The CDR3 spans 12 residues. V lost 8 bases to trimming and J lost 0 bases, with 5 bases between them. CDR1 is SGHVS and CDR2 is FQNEAQ in the germline V gene. This CDR3 reads CASYSSYNEQFF. The CDR3 DNA is TGTGCCAGCTACAGCTCCTACAATGAGCAGTTCTTC.

This clonotype came up a few times. This chain joins TRBV29-1 and TRBJ2-1; no definite D call. This CDR3 region has 12 residues. From germline, CDR1 is SQVTM and CDR2 ANQGSEA. The CDR3 DNA follows: TGCAGGGTGGCCCTCTCCTACAATGAGCAGTTCTTC. It codes for CRVALSYNEQFF.

This clonotype has just a few counts. The chain carries TRBV10-3 and TRBJ2-4, with D maybe TRBD1 (6 bases). Germline V gives CDR1 ENHRY, CDR2 SYGVKD. This CDR3 is built from 15 residues. With 10 bases removed from V and 2 bases from J, the gap between germline ends came to 18 bases. CDR3 DNA: TGTGCCACCAGACAGGCGGCTGGGACCAAAAACATTCAGTACTTC. As protein: CATRQAAGTKNIQYF.